The source of this T cell receptor beta chain is a study of shared clonotypes between healthy human individuals (dated by TCRdb to the early 2020s). About the full investigation: The cohort comprised a couple of women and three men aged 18 to 49 years. For each donor, CD4 naive and CD4 memory were each run on three plates, CD8 naive on two plates, and CD8 memory on one plate. Libraries were prepared and TCR repertoires were sequenced by different laboratories using diverse techniques, in order to increase sequencing depth and limit assay-specific biases. Between about 0.8 and 9 billion PBMCs per donor were obtained by leukapheresis. To estimate repertoire size and how much clonotype sharing occurs between individuals, the study deeply sequenced the blood TCR repertoires of roughly 5 healthy adults.

V has 7 bases trimmed and J has 6 bases trimmed; junction bases matching no gene number 14. From the cysteine through the phenylalanine, the CDR3 covers 16 amino acids. The read is trimmed to its CDR3 DNA, 48 bases read in frame from base 1. Reading the germline V gene gives CDR1 SNHLY and CDR2 FYNNEI. For the CD8 naive samples, CD45RO-negative cells were positively selected for CCR7, yielding a CD45RA+CCR7+ population from which TemRA cells were excluded. Donors were healthy HIV-negative adults with no recently reported acute infections or vaccinations. Every donor was a Caucasian adult residing in Nashville, Tennessee, USA. Blood was collected by leukapheresis, and PBMCs were isolated by Ficoll-Histopaque density gradient centrifugation and then cryopreserved in liquid nitrogen vapor phase. Analytical flow cytometry was used to check the purity and quantity of each magnetically sorted T cell population. Each sorted fraction had its genomic DNA isolated and then quantified by UV absorbance on a Nanodrop 2000c.

Note on this clone: Its recognized antigen is unknown. No qualities accompany the bases; no much larger clone lies one base away.

TCR CDR3 regions were amplified from genomic DNA by multiplex PCR using the deep immunoSEQ assay. Genomic DNA extracted from each cell subset was distributed evenly over all wells of several immunoSEQ 96-well plates, and each plate served as one replicate. For sorted subsets, each replicate PCR was loaded with approximately 200 ng genomic DNA, equivalent to about 30,000 T cell genomes. Purified libraries were quantified with a Qubit 3.0 fluorometer, sized on a Bioanalyzer 2100, and re-quantified with the KAPA Library Quantification kit. A separate single-read 150-cycle Illumina NextSeq 550 flow cell was used to sequence each immunoSEQ 96-well plate. The study's own analysis went as follows. The immunoSEQ output contained only junctional sequences without quality scores, so filtering could not match that applied to full-length reads. Sequences were annotated with PyIR, a Python wrapper for IgBLAST v1.9, and V/J genes and CDR3 were assigned using IMGT germline references. Reads were filtered out if the reads had weak V/J assignments (E-value above 1e-6), no CDR3, stop codons, out-of-frame junctions, or ambiguous translated residues. A V3J clonotype was defined by an identical inferred V gene, J gene, and CDR3 amino acid sequence. The percentage overlap between two repertoires was calculated by dividing the number of shared unique clonotypes by the size of the smaller repertoire. RTK rarefaction, the Chao1 estimator, and Recon v2.1 estimates of unobserved clonotypes were used to assess repertoire richness. Generation probabilities were computed with OLGA for all TCRbeta clonotypes obtained by the gDNA method from several donors. TCRdb carries this immuneACCESS record with in-frame sequences only. Its versions omit some clonotypes, under half of them owing to an unresolved V gene in the studies checked, with the rest unexplained. D and trimming come from the DNA, and the V and J calls and clone size come from that table. This sample gives about 680,000 clones in total; 92% of them show up just once. About a quarter of the sample is taken by the ten largest.

General study outcomes and caveats: Because the study included a small number of donors, the genetic and exposure-history diversity represented was limited. Incomplete sequencing was indicated by rarefaction of sorted-subset datasets, despite the large sequencing depth. Larger estimated clonotype richness was generally found for naive subsets than for memory subsets. Clonotypes shared by all four sorted-subset donors showed higher generation probabilities than non-shared clonotypes. Based on pairwise subsampling, the degree of clonotype sharing among donors was expected to be affected by sequencing depth. About 4.5% of naive CD4, 3.5% of naive CD8, about 2.5% of memory CD4, and roughly 0.4% of memory CD8 clonotypes were shared across several donors. Sampling was restricted to blood, and TCR repertoires in tissues likely differ from the TCR repertoires found in blood.

The chain links TRBV2 with TRBJ2-1, and TRBD2 matches 8 of the central bases. This sequence was found in a man aged 30 to 39 in good health. The sample comprised naive CD8+ T cells sorted from blood. What the cell subset or site label conveys for this sample: CD45RA+CCR7+. CDR3 reads: CASTRFSGSGGNEQFF. At the DNA level, the sequence is TGTGCCAGCACCCGTTTCAGCGGGAGCGGAGGCAATGAGCAGTTCTTC.